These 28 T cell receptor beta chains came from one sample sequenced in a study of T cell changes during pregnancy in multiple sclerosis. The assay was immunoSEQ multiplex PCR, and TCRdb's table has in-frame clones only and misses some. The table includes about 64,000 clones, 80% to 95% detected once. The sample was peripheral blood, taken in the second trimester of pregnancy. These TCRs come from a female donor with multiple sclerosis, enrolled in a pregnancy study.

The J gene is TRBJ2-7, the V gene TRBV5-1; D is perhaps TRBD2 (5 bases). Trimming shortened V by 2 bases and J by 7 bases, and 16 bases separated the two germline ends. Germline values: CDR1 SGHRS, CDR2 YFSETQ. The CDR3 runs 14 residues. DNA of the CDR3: TGCGCCAGCAGCTTTACAAGCGGTCGTTGGGAGCAGTACTTC. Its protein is CASSFTSGRWEQYF.

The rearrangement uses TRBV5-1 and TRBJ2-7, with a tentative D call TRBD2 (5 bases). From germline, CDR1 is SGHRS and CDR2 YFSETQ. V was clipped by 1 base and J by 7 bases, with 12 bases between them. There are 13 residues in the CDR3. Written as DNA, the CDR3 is TGCGCCAGCAGCTTGAGCGGTCCCGGGGAGCAGTACTTC. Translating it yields CASSLSGPGEQYF.

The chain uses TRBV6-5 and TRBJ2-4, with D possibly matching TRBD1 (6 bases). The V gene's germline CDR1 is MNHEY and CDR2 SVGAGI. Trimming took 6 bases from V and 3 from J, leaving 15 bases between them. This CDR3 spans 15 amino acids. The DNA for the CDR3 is TGTGCCAGCAGGGGAATGGACAGACGCAAAAACATTCAGTACTTC. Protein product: CASRGMDRRKNIQYF.

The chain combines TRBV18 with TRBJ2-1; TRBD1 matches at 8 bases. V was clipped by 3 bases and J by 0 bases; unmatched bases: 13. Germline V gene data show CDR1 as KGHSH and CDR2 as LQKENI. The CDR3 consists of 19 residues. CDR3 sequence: CASSPVGQVLYSSYNEQFF. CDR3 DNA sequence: TGTGCCAGCTCACCGGTGGGACAGGTTCTTTATAGCTCCTACAATGAGCAGTTCTTC.

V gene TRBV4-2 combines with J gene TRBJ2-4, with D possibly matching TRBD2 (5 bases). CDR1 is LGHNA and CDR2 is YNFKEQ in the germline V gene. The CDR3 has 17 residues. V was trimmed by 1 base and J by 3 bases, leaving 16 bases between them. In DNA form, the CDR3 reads TGTGCCAGCAGCCAAGGAGCGGCGGACTGGGGCAAAAACATTCAGTACTTC. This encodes CASSQGAADWGKNIQYF.

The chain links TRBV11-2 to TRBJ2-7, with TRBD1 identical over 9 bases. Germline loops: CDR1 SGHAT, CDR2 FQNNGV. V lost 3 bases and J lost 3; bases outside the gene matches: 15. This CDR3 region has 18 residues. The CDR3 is CASSFLTGGKQLIYEQYF. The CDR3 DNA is TGTGCCAGCAGCTTCCTTACAGGGGGCAAGCAATTGATCTACGAGCAGTACTTC.

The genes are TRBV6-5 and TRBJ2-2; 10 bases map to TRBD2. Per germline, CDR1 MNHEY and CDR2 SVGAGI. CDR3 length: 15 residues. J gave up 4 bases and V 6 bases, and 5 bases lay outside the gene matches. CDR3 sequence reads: CASRIAGGSTGELFF. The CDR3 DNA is TGTGCCAGCAGGATAGCGGGAGGTAGCACCGGGGAGCTGTTTTTT.

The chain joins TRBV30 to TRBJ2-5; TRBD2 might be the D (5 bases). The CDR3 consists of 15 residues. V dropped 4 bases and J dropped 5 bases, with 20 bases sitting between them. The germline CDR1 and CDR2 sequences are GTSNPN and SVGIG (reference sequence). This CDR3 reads CAWNRKQSTGETQYF. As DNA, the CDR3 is TGTGCCTGGAATAGAAAGCAGAGCACGGGGGAGACCCAGTACTTC.

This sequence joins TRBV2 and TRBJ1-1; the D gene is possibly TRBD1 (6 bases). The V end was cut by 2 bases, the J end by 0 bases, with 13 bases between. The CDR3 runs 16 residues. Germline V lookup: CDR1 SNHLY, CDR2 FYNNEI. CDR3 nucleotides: TGTGCCAGCAGTGAAAAGTGGGACACATTGAACACTGAAGCTTTCTTT. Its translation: CASSEKWDTLNTEAFF.

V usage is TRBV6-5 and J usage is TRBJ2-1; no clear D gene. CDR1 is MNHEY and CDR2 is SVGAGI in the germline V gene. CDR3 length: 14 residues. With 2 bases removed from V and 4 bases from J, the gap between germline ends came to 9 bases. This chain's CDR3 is CASSYATQYNEQFF. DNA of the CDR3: TGTGCCAGCAGTTACGCGACTCAGTACAATGAGCAGTTCTTC.

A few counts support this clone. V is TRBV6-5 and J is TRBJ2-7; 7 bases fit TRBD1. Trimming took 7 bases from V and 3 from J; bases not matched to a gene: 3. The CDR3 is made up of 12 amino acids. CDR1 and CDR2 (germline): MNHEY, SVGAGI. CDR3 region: CASKAGGYEQYF. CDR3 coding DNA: TGTGCCAGCAAGGCAGGGGGCTACGAGCAGTACTTC.

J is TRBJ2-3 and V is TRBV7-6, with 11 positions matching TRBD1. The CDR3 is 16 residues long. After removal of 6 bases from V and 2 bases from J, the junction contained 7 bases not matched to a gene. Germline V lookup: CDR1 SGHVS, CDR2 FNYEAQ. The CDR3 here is CASRPGTGGHTDTQYF. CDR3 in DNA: TGTGCCAGCAGACCCGGGACAGGGGGGCACACAGATACGCAGTATTTT.

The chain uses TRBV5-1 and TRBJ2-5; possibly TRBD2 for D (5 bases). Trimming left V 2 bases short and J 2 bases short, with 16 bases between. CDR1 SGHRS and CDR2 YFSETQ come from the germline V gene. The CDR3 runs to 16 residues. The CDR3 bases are TGCGCCAGCAGCTTCCTACTAGGAAGAACACAAGAGACCCAGTACTTC. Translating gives CASSFLLGRTQETQYF. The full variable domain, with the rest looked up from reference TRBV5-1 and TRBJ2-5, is KAGVTQTPRYLIKTRGQQVTLSCSPISGHRSVSWYQQTPGQGLQFLFEYFSETQRNKGNFPGRFSGRQFSNSRSEMNVSTLELGDSALYLCASSFLLGRTQETQYFGPGTRLLVL.

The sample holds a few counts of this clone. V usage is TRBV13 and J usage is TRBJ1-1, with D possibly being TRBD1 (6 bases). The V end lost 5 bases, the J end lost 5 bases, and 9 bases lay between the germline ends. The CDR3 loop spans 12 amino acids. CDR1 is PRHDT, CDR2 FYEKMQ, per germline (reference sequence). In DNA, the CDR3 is TGTGCCAGCAGCGACACAGGGACTGAAGCTTTCTTT. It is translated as CASSDTGTEAFF.

CDR3: CARAGVSNEQFF. The CDR3 nucleotides are TGTGCCAGAGCGGGAGTATCAAATGAGCAGTTCTTC. The chain links TRBV7-9 to TRBJ2-1; 8 bases fit TRBD2. This CDR3 has 12 residues. The V gene's germline CDR1 is SEHNR and CDR2 FQNEAQ (reference sequence). The J segment lost 7 bases and the V segment lost 9 bases, leaving 5 bases of the junction unmatched.

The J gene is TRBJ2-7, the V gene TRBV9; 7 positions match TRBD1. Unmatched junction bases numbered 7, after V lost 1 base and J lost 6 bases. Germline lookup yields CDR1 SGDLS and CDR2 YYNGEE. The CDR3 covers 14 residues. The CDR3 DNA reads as TGTGCCAGCAGCGTACTTGGGACAGATGCCGAGCAGTACTTC. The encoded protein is CASSVLGTDAEQYF.

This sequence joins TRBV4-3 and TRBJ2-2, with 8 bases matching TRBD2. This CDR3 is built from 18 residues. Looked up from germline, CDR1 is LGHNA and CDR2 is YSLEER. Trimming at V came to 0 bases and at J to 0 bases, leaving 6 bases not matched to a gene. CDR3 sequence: CASSQDPGGFANTGELFF. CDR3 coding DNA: TGCGCCAGCAGCCAAGATCCGGGGGGGTTCGCGAACACCGGGGAGCTGTTTTTT.

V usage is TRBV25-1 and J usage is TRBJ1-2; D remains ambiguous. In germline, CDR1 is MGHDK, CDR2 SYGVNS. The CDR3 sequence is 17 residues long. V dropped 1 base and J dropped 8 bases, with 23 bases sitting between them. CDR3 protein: CASSESKFHGNLRGYTF. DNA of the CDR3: TGTGCCAGCAGTGAATCAAAATTTCACGGAAATCTGAGGGGCTACACCTTC.

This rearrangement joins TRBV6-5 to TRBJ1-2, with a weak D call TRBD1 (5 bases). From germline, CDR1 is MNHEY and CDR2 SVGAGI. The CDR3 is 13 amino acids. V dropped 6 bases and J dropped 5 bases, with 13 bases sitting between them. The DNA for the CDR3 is TGTGCCAGCAGCAAAGTTAGGGGATATGGCTACACCTTC. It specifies CASSKVRGYGYTF.

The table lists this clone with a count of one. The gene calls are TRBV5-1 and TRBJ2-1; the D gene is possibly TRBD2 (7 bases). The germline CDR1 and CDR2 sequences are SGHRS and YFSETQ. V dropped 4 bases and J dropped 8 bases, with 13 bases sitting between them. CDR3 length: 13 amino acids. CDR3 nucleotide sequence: TGCGCCAGCAGCGCATCGGGGGGCGATGAGCAGTTCTTC. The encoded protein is CASSASGGDEQFF.

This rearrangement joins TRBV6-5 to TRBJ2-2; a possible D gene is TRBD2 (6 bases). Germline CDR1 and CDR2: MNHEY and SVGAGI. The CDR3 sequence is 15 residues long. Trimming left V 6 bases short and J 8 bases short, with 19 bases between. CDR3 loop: CASSRGPGGKGELFF. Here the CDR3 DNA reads TGTGCCAGCAGCCGCGGACCCGGGGGAAAAGGGGAGCTGTTTTTT.

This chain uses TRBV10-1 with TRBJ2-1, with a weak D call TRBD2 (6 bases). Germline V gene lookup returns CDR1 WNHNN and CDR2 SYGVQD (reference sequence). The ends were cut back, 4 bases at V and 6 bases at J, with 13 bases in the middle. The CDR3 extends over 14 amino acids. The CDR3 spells CASSGRDVFNEQFF. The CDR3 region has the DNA TGCGCCAGCAGTGGGCGGGACGTCTTCAATGAGCAGTTCTTC.

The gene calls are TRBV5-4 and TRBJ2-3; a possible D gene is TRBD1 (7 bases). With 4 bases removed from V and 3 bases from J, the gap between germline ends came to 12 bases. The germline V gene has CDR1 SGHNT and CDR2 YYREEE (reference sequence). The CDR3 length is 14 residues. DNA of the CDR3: TGTGCCAGCAGCGCGGGGACAGCAACAGATACGCAGTATTTT. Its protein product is CASSAGTATDTQYF.

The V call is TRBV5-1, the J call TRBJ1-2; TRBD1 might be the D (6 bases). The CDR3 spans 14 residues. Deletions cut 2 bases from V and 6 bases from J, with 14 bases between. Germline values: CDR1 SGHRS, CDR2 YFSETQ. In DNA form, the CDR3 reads TGCGCCAGCAGCTTTATGTTACAGGGTAATGGCTACACCTTC. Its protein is CASSFMLQGNGYTF.

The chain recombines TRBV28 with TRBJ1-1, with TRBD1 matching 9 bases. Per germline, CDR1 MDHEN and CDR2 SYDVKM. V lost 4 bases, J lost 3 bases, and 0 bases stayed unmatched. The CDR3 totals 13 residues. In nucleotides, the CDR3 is TGTGCCAGCAGTTGGGACAGGGACACTGAAGCTTTCTTT. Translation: CASSWDRDTEAFF.

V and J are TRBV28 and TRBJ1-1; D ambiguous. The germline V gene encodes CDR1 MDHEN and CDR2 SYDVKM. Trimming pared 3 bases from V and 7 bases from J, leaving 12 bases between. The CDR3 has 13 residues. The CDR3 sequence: CASSFTISVEAFF. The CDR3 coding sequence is TGTGCCAGCAGTTTTACTATCTCGGTTGAAGCTTTCTTT.

The CDR3: CASRIFFGLAGEGREQFF. The CDR3 DNA reads as TGCGCCAGCCGCATCTTTTTCGGACTAGCGGGAGAGGGCAGGGAGCAGTTCTTC. The rearrangement uses TRBV5-1 and TRBJ2-1, with 13 bases identical to TRBD2. V lost 7 bases, J lost 10 bases, and 20 bases stayed unmatched. Germline values: CDR1 SGHRS, CDR2 YFSETQ. The CDR3 has 18 residues.

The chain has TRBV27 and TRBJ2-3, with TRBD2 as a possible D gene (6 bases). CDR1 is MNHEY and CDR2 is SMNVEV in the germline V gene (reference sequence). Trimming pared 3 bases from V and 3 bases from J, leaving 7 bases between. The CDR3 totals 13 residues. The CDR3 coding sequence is TGTGCCAGCAGTTTCGGAGGGACAGATACGCAGTATTTT. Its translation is CASSFGGTDTQYF.